The T cell receptor (beta chain) under discussion was sequenced for a study of blood T cell repertoires in COVID-19 (dated by TCRdb to the early 2020s). Study-level background: Samples covering the acute and convalescent phases of COVID-19 were provided by collaborators in the United States, Italy and Spain. Where available, HLA class I and class II types were taken from metadata supplied by the sample provider and were not determined by assay-based typing. A freely available public database, intended as a resource for researchers studying the immune response to SARS-CoV-2, is where the repertoires were released. The prospective study material was composed of cDNA or gDNA derived from T cells, B-cell-depleted T cells, or PBMCs. The samples were drawn from the first 160 participants of the ongoing ImmuneRACE study and from some 1,300 subjects provided by 6 global collaborators. Deeply sampled blood TCRbeta repertoires from subjects exposed to, actively infected with, or recovered from COVID-19 were included in the dataset. The sample metadata nearly always contained a de-identified subject ID, COVID-19 status, age in years and sex. The paper's findings and limits, for the study overall: The quantity of clinical and demographic metadata differed by source and by participant and was supplied without curation.

About this clone: Its antigen remains undetermined. No base qualities exist here, and no much larger clone lies one base off it.

CDR1 and CDR2 are read off the germline V gene as MNHEY and SVGAGI. Trimming at the junction amounts to 0 bases on V and 6 bases on J, and the germline ends lie 14 bases apart. Including the terminal cysteine and phenylalanine, the CDR3 comprises 15 residues. Here the CDR3 DNA is all that survives: 45 bases in frame from base 1. Participants in the prospective study were enrolled through a virtual design, were aged roughly 18 to 90 years, and lived in about two dozen United States geographic areas. In the prospective study, cohorts were assigned on the basis of participant-reported clinical history obtained from a screening survey and a study questionnaire. Recovered participants in ImmuneRACE Cohort 3 were defined as having two consecutive negative NP/OP PCR tests, clearance from a healthcare professional, or resolution of symptoms. In the prospective study, mobile phlebotomists collected whole blood, serum and a nasopharyngeal or oropharyngeal swab from each participant. Over a roughly 2-month period, participants in the prospective study had the option of providing additional blood draws and questionnaires. Prospective study blood samples were shipped either frozen or at room temperature before DNA extraction.

The immunoSEQ Assay, a bias-controlled multiplex PCR, was used to amplify TCRbeta CDR3 regions from genomic DNA. The authors' analysis ran thus. The number of nucleated cells in each sample was estimated by amplification of reference gene primers within the assay. To quantify the absolute abundance of each unique TCRbeta CDR3 rearrangement, sequence reads were collapsed and filtered. Productive Simpson clonality was computed per sample as the square root of Simpson's diversity index over productive rearrangements. TCRdb retrieved this table from immuneACCESS and kept in-frame rearrangements only. Not all clones are present; in checked studies, unresolved V genes account for under half, and no reason is known for the remainder. V and J calls and clone size are copied from that table; D and trimming were computed from the DNA. Across this sample there are 150,000 to 200,000 clones, with more than 70% seen only once. Over 7% of the sample goes to the ten largest clones.

Sequencing used PBMCs or T cells enriched from blood (not recorded which). The sequence was collected from a woman between 18 and 29 years old who had recovered from COVID-19. The chain is assembled from TRBV6-5 and TRBJ1-1, with TRBD1 as a weak D call on 6 bases. At the DNA level, the sequence is TGTGCCAGCAGTTACTCGATACAGGGTGGATCTGAAGCTTTCTTT. Protein translation: CASSYSIQGGSEAFF.